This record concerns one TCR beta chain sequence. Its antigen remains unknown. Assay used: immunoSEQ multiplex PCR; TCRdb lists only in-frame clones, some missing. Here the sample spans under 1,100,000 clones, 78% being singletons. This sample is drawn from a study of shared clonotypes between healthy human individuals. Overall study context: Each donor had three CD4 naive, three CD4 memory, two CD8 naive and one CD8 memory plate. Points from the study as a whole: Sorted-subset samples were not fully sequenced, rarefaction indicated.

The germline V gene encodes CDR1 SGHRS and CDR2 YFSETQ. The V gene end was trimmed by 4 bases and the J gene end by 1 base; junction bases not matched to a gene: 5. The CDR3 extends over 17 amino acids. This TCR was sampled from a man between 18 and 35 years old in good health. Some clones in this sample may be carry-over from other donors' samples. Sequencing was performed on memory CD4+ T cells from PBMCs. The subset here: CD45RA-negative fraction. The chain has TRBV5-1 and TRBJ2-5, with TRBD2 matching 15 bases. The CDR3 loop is CASSLGLAGGLQETQYF. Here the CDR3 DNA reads TGCGCCAGCAGCCTTGGACTAGCGGGAGGGCTCCAAGAGACCCAGTACTTC.